Following are 20 T cell receptor beta chains from one sample sequenced in a study of blood T cell repertoires in COVID-19. Sequencing was performed with immunoSEQ multiplex PCR; in TCRdb, only in-frame clones are kept and a portion is missing. The table includes approximately 200,000 clones, 85% detected once. The source material was peripheral blood. The receptors come from a man in his forties with acute or convalescent COVID-19.

V is TRBV30 and J is TRBJ1-5, with D possibly matching TRBD1 (6 bases). CDR1 is GTSNPN, CDR2 SVGIG, per germline (reference sequence). This CDR3 spans 14 amino acids. The germline V and J ends were trimmed by 2 bases and 7 bases, with 15 bases remaining between them. The CDR3 loop reads CAWSTREGGQPQHF. The CDR3 DNA is TGTGCCTGGAGTACCAGGGAGGGGGGCCAGCCCCAGCATTTT. Drawing the rest from reference TRBV30 and TRBJ1-5, the complete variable domain is SQTIHQWPATLVQPVGSPLSLECTVEGTSNPNLYWYRQAAGRGLQLLFYSVGIGQISSEVPQNLSASRPQDRQFILSSKKLLLSDSGFYLCAWSTREGGQPQHFGDGTRLSIL.

This clone was detected only once. This chain connects TRBV5-4 to TRBJ2-1; D ambiguous. The V gene lost 3 bases and the J gene lost 2 bases, with 6 bases spanning the gap. The CDR3 spans 13 residues. The germline gives CDR1 SGHNT, CDR2 YYREEE (reference sequence). DNA for the CDR3: TGTGCCAGCAGCTCGTTAACCTACAATGAGCAGTTCTTC. This sequence encodes CASSSLTYNEQFF.

This clone turned up a few times. The V gene is TRBV7-2, the J gene TRBJ1-2; D uncertain. The CDR3 runs 15 residues. The V and J ends lost 1 base and 5 bases respectively, with 14 bases between them. Per the germline V gene, CDR1 is SGHTA and CDR2 is FQGNSA. CDR3 protein: CASSLGSGSSYGYTF. CDR3 coding DNA: TGTGCCAGCAGCTTAGGATCCGGGTCGTCTTATGGCTACACCTTC.

V usage is TRBV30 and J usage is TRBJ1-1; weak D call: TRBD1 (5 bases). Between the trimmed V and J ends, which lost 4 bases and 10 bases, there was a span of 16 bases. The CDR3 runs to 12 residues. CDR1 is GTSNPN, CDR2 SVGIG, per germline (reference sequence). CDR3: CAWTPGRGGAFF. CDR3 bases: TGTGCCTGGACCCCTGGTCGGGGGGGAGCTTTCTTT.

The chain recombines TRBV5-1 with TRBJ2-1; D is possibly TRBD1 (6 bases). Germline V gene lookup returns CDR1 SGHRS and CDR2 YFSETQ. This CDR3 comprises 14 residues. The ends were cut back, 2 bases at V and 7 bases at J, with 13 bases in the middle. In DNA, the CDR3 is TGCGCCAGCAGCTTCTCCAGGGGTGAGAATGAGCAGTTCTTC. Translation: CASSFSRGENEQFF.

The table lists this clone with a few counts. The chain employs TRBV7-2 and TRBJ1-1; D is possibly TRBD1 (5 bases). Trimming left V 6 bases short and J 4 bases short, with 12 bases between. From germline, CDR1 is SGHTA and CDR2 FQGNSA. The CDR3 has 13 amino acids. The CDR3 coding sequence is TGTGCCAGCAGATCTGGGGGGTTCACTGAAGCTTTCTTT. Its translation: CASRSGGFTEAFF.

The gene calls are TRBV19 and TRBJ2-3; a weak D match, TRBD1 (6 bases). Germline V gene data show CDR1 as LNHDA and CDR2 as SQIVND (reference sequence). The V end lost 5 bases, the J end lost 4 bases, and 10 bases lay between the germline ends. This CDR3 has 13 residues. The CDR3 reads CASSVQGSDTQYF. The CDR3 region has the DNA TGTGCCAGTAGTGTACAGGGATCAGATACGCAGTATTTT.

This chain uses TRBV30 with TRBJ2-3; TRBD2 aligns across 7 bases. Germline trimming cut 6 bases from V and 0 bases from J; bases unmatched to any gene: 9. This CDR3 is 15 amino acids long. The germline CDR1 and CDR2 sequences are GTSNPN and SVGIG (reference sequence). CDR3 DNA: TGTGCCTGCAGTCTCCTAGCGGCTAGCACAGATACGCAGTATTTT. Residues: CACSLLAASTDTQYF.

This clone was seen a handful of times. The CDR3 nucleotides read TGTGCCAGCAGTCCCTCCGGGACAGGGGGATATCAGCCCCAGCATTTT. Protein sequence: CASSPSGTGGYQPQHF. The V gene is TRBV27, the J gene TRBJ1-5; 11 nucleotides align to TRBD1. The ends lost 5 bases at V and 5 bases at J; junction bases unmatched: 8. CDR3 size: 16 residues. Germline V gene sequence: CDR1 MNHEY, CDR2 SMNVEV (reference sequence).

This clone has a single count. The V and J genes are TRBV6-5 and TRBJ2-7, with D possibly being TRBD1 (6 bases). Trimming removed 7 bases at V and 2 bases at J, with 9 bases between. The CDR3 spans 12 residues. Germline assignment: CDR1 MNHEY and CDR2 SVGAGI. The CDR3 protein is CASTNRAYEQYF. CDR3 bases: TGTGCCAGCACAAACAGGGCCTACGAGCAGTACTTC.

This chain connects TRBV29-1 to TRBJ1-1; no firm D call. There are 14 residues in the CDR3. Germline CDR1 and CDR2: SQVTM and ANQGSEA. V was clipped by 6 bases and J by 0 bases, with 14 bases between them. CDR3 bases: TGCAGCGTCCCAGTAGCACACCTGAACACTGAAGCTTTCTTT. Amino acids: CSVPVAHLNTEAFF.

V gene TRBV5-4 combines with J gene TRBJ2-3; D is possibly TRBD2 (5 bases). The CDR3 is made up of 15 amino acids. CDR1 SGHNT and CDR2 YYREEE come from the germline V gene (reference sequence). CDR3 amino acids: CAVQSPGILTDTQYF. The DNA of the CDR3 is TGTGCTGTGCAAAGTCCCGGGATCCTCACAGATACGCAGTATTTT.

V and J are TRBV3-1 (or the pseudogene TRBV3-2) and TRBJ2-4, with TRBD2 matching over 11 bases. The junction had 0 bases not matched to a gene; V was cut back by 0 bases and J by 5 bases. This CDR3 region has 15 residues. The germline V gene has CDR1 LGHDT and CDR2 YNNKEL (reference sequence). The CDR3 sequence is CASSQEGLAENIQYF. The CDR3 bases are TGTGCCAGCAGCCAAGAGGGACTAGCGGAAAACATTCAGTACTTC.

This chain connects TRBV2 to TRBJ2-1; 7 bases agree with TRBD2. The ends lost 7 bases at V and 5 bases at J; junction bases unmatched: 5. This CDR3 is built from 13 residues. Germline values: CDR1 SNHLY, CDR2 FYNNEI. CDR3 coding DNA: TGTGCCAGCACGGGGCGGGGGAACAATGAGCAGTTCTTC. It codes for CASTGRGNNEQFF.

V and J are TRBV7-2 and TRBJ2-7; TRBD1 is a possible D gene (6 bases). Trimming took off 8 bases at V and 2 bases at J, with 13 bases between the two ends. The CDR3 is 13 residues long. CDR1 SGHTA and CDR2 FQGNSA come from the germline V gene. The CDR3 sequence: CASLGAGPYEQYF. CDR3 sequence (DNA): TGTGCCAGCTTGGGGGCCGGGCCCTACGAGCAGTACTTC.

The chain combines TRBV3-1 (or the pseudogene TRBV3-2) with TRBJ1-4, with a possible D match to TRBD1 (6 bases). This CDR3 has 13 residues. Per germline, CDR1 LGHDT and CDR2 YNNKEL (reference sequence). V was shortened by 3 bases and J by 7 bases, with 9 bases between the two germline ends. The CDR3 sequence: CASSHRGSEKLFF. CDR3 bases: TGTGCCAGCAGCCACAGGGGAAGTGAAAAACTGTTTTTT.

V usage is TRBV5-1 and J usage is TRBJ2-3; D is ambiguous. The CDR3 sequence is 14 residues long. Trimming removed 0 bases at V and 6 bases at J, with 11 bases between. From germline, CDR1 is SGHRS and CDR2 YFSETQ. The CDR3 reads CASSLDASRDTQYF. In DNA form, the CDR3 reads TGCGCCAGCAGCTTGGATGCCAGCAGGGATACGCAGTATTTT.

The CDR3 DNA reads TGTGCCATCAGTGAGTACAGGGTATCGCAAGAGACCCAGTACTTC. It specifies CAISEYRVSQETQYF. This chain connects TRBV10-3 to TRBJ2-5; TRBD1 might be the D (6 bases). The ends were cut back, 1 base at V and 2 bases at J, with 11 bases in the middle. Germline V lookup: CDR1 ENHRY, CDR2 SYGVKD. The CDR3 runs 15 residues.

CDR3 loop: CASSKRQGMWAEAFF. In DNA, the CDR3 is TGTGCCAGCAGCAAGAGACAGGGAATGTGGGCTGAAGCTTTCTTT. The chain uses TRBV21-1 and TRBJ1-1; the table names TRBD1, a call not compared with the DNA. TRBV21-1 is classified as a pseudogene. There are 15 residues in the CDR3.

V gene TRBV5-6 combines with J gene TRBJ1-2, with D unclear. Trimming removed 1 base at V and 4 bases at J, with 8 bases between. CDR1 is SGHDT, CDR2 YYEEEE, per germline. The CDR3 length is 13 residues. The CDR3 is CASSLSQFYGYTF. DNA of the CDR3: TGTGCCAGCAGCTTGTCTCAGTTCTATGGCTACACCTTC.